This T cell receptor beta chain was found in a study of CD8 T cells in Susac syndrome. Sequencing of TCR beta was undertaken in CD8+ and CD4+ T cells derived from blood. Isolation of CD8+ and CD4+ T cells was performed negatively, whereas enrichment of TEMRA cells was done by FACS. The RNA, 0.5 to 1 ug, was put through reverse transcription using random hexamers. The amplification used immunoSEQ multiplex PCR on TCR beta CDR3; it spanned 54 Vbeta and 13 Jbeta. TCRdb redid the calling of the immunoSEQ multiplex PCR reads with MiXCR, one entry per CDR3 protein. This sample has over 95,000 distinct CDR3 sequences, with roughly 92% found just once. Sequencing was done on a sample of CD8+ T cells from PBMCs. This receptor was obtained from a human donor in good health.

CDR3: CASRPRQGEQTQYF. DNA of the CDR3: TGTGCCAGCAGACCTCGACAGGGGGAACAGACCCAGTACTTC. The V gene is TRBV7-2, the J gene TRBJ2-5, with 9 bases lining up with TRBD1. The CDR3 is 14 residues long. Germline V gene lookup returns CDR1 SGHTA and CDR2 FQGNSA. Trimming at V came to 6 bases and at J to 6 bases, leaving 8 bases not matched to a gene.